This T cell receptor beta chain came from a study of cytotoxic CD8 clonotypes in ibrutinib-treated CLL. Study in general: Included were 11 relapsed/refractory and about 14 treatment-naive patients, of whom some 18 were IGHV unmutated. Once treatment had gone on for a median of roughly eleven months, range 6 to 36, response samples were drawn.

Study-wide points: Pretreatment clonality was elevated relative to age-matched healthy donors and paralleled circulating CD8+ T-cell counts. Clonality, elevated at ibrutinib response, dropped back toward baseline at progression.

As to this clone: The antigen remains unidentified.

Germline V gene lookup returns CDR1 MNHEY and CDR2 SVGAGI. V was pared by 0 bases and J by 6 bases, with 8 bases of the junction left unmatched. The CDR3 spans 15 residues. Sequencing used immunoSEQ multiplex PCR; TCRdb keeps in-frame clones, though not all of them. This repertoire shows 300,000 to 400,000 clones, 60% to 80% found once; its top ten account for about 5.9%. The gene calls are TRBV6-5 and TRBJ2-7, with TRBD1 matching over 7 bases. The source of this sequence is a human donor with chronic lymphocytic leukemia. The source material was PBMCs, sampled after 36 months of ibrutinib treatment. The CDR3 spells CASSYSGQGEREQYF. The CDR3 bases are TGTGCCAGCAGTTACTCGGGGCAGGGGGAACGCGAGCAGTACTTC.